Listed below are T cell receptor beta chains from one sample, sequenced in a study of T cell repertoires in cytomegalovirus infection. TCRdb used MiXCR to reprocess the reads, holding one entry per CDR3 protein. The data show some 440,000 distinct CDR3 sequences, roughly a third seen once. Sequencing input: PBMCs. The origin of the receptors is a human donor in good health (CMV status not recorded). Some clones in this sample may be carry-over from other donors' samples. CDR3s include the opening cysteine and the closing phenylalanine or tryptophan. Fields, in order: clone size, J gene, D gene, V gene, CDR3 protein, CDR3 DNA. A D gene is named only where the DNA matches it firmly. Some rows mark clone size as missing; the rest say once, few, many or name a class of expanded clone.

>few|TRBJ2-3|TRBD1|TRBV5-4
CASREQGADTQYF
TGTGCCAGCAGAGAGCAGGGGGCGGATACGCAGTATTTT
>NA|TRBJ2-3|NA|TRBV20-1
CSATPAQGSTDTQYF
TGCAGTGCCACGCCGGCCCAAGGGAGCACAGATACGCAGTATTTT
>few|TRBJ2-3|TRBD2|TRBV2
CATERGAPDTQYF
TGTGCCACCGAGCGGGGGGCCCCAGATACGCAGTATTTT
>NA|TRBJ2-3|TRBD1|TRBV3-1
CASSHNDRDTDTQYF
TGTGCCAGCAGCCACAACGACAGGGATACAGATACGCAGTATTTT
>NA|TRBJ2-7|NA|TRBV4-1
CASSQDEHYEQYF
TGTGCCAGCAGCCAAGACGAACATTACGAGCAGTACTTC
>NA|TRBJ2-1|TRBD2|TRBV2
CASWRGGLYNEQFF
TGTGCCAGCTGGCGGGGGGGCCTCTACAATGAGCAGTTCTTC
>few|TRBJ2-6|NA|TRBV15
CATSRDNSGANVLTF
TGTGCCACCAGCAGAGACAACTCTGGGGCCAACGTCCTGACTTTC
>few|TRBJ2-2|NA|TRBV6-5
CATRRGGNTGELFF
TGTGCCACCCGACGAGGGGGTAACACCGGGGAGCTGTTTTTT
>NA|TRBJ1-1|NA|TRBV29-1
CSVSHTEAFF
TGCAGCGTCAGCCACACTGAAGCTTTCTTT
>NA|TRBJ2-4|NA|TRBV4-1
CASSQGTATGSKNIQYF
TGCGCCAGCAGCCAAGGAACAGCAACAGGGTCCAAAAACATTCAGTACTTC
>NA|TRBJ2-7|NA|TRBV2
CASRRGTAGRYEQYF
TGTGCCAGCAGGCGAGGGACAGCAGGGAGGTACGAGCAGTACTTC
>NA|TRBJ2-3|TRBD1|TRBV18
CASSRQGIVTDTQYF
TGTGCCAGCTCTCGACAGGGTATCGTGACAGATACGCAGTATTTT
>NA|TRBJ2-7|NA|TRBV20-1
CSAREGVSYEQYF
TGCAGTGCCAGAGAGGGTGTTTCCTACGAGCAGTACTTC
>few|TRBJ1-2|NA|TRBV7-9
CASSLALGGRTDNYGYTF
TGTGCCAGCAGCTTAGCGCTTGGGGGGCGAACGGATAACTATGGCTACACCTTC
>few|TRBJ1-1|NA|TRBV7-9
CASSLNGALAAFF
TGTGCCAGCAGCTTAAACGGGGCCCTAGCAGCTTTCTTT
>few|TRBJ2-5|NA|TRBV19
CASILLDSTQVQETQYF
TGTGCCAGTATCCTCCTCGATTCGACACAAGTGCAAGAGACCCAGTACTTC
>few|TRBJ2-3|TRBD2|TRBV24-1
CATSGPTSGTTDTQYF
TGTGCCACCAGTGGCCCTACTAGCGGTACCACAGATACGCAGTATTTT
>few|TRBJ1-3|NA|TRBV18
CASSPGPYSGNTIYF
TGTGCCAGCTCGCCCGGGCCCTACTCTGGAAACACCATATATTTT
>many|TRBJ2-2|TRBD1|TRBV7-6
CASSERLRDRANTGELFF
TGTGCCAGCAGCGAAAGACTCCGGGACAGGGCGAACACCGGGGAGCTGTTTTTT
>few|TRBJ1-2|NA|TRBV7-8
CASSLASMTYGYTF
TGTGCCAGCAGCTTAGCCTCTATGACCTATGGCTACACCTTC
>few|TRBJ2-2|NA|TRBV12-3/TRBV12-4
CASKTSPGVVGELFF
TGTGCCAGCAAGACGAGTCCGGGGGTGGTGGGGGAGCTGTTTTTT
>NA|TRBJ2-7|NA|TRBV7-2
CASSLHWTVWEYF
TGTGCCAGCAGCTTACACTGGACAGTTTGGGAGTACTTC
>few|TRBJ2-1|NA|TRBV28
CASSRDIGLDEQFF
TGTGCCAGCAGCCGGGACATTGGTCTCGATGAGCAGTTCTTC
>few|TRBJ1-3|NA|TRBV12-3/TRBV12-4
CASCKIRAGNTIYF
TGTGCCAGCTGTAAAATCCGGGCTGGAAACACCATATATTTT
>many|TRBJ1-6|TRBD1|TRBV7-2
CASSSGQEYNSPLHF
TGTGCCAGCAGCTCCGGACAGGAATATAATTCACCCCTCCACTTT
>few|TRBJ2-7|NA|TRBV25-1
CASSESPSRGAGLEQYF
TGTGCCAGCAGTGAATCCCCGAGCCGGGGGGCGGGCCTCGAGCAGTACTTC
>few|TRBJ1-2|NA|TRBV27
CASSPRPSRGYTF
TGTGCCAGCAGCCCAAGGCCCAGCAGAGGCTACACCTTC
>NA|TRBJ2-3|NA|TRBV11-2
CASSRSRDYFGDTQYF
TGTGCCAGCAGCCGCTCTCGGGATTATTTTGGAGATACGCAGTATTTT
>many|TRBJ1-2|NA|TRBV7-9
CASSSRGEDSYYGYTF
TGTGCCAGCAGCTCAAGGGGTGAGGACTCCTACTATGGCTACACCTTC
>NA|TRBJ1-5|NA|TRBV12-3/TRBV12-4
CASSPRPGGDQPHHF
TGTGCCAGCAGTCCCAGGCCCGGAGGGGATCAGCCCCATCATTTT
>NA|TRBJ1-4|TRBD1|TRBV2
CASNRDSATNEKLFF
TGTGCCAGCAACAGGGACAGCGCAACTAATGAAAAACTGTTTTTT
>NA|TRBJ2-7|NA|TRBV7-8
CASSPRCGCFYEQYF
TGTGCCAGCAGCCCTCGTTGCGGGTGTTTCTACGAGCAGTACTTC
>NA|TRBJ2-3|NA|TRBV11-3
CASSTPNTDTQYF
TGTGCCAGCAGCACCCCCAACACAGATACGCAGTATTTT
>few|TRBJ2-2|NA|TRBV6-5
CASSYMRTGELFF
TGTGCCAGCAGTTACATGCGTACCGGGGAGCTGTTTTTT
>NA|TRBJ1-5|NA|TRBV6-2/TRBV6-3
CASSYDPRGRSNQPQHF
TGTGCCAGCAGTTACGACCCCCGGGGCAGGAGCAATCAGCCCCAGCATTTT
>NA|TRBJ1-1|NA|TRBV3-1
CASSQAFEDFF
TGTGCCAGCAGCCAGGCCTTTGAAGATTTCTTT
>NA|TRBJ1-5|NA|TRBV15
CATSRDLLRVNQPQHF
TGTGCCACCAGCAGAGATCTTCTAAGAGTGAATCAGCCCCAGCATTTT
>NA|TRBJ1-2|TRBD1|TRBV29-1
CSVRQGGSNNYGYTF
TGCAGCGTCCGACAGGGTGGGAGCAATAACTATGGCTACACCTTC
>NA|TRBJ2-3|NA|TRBV7-8
CASSSRKGPIHTDTQYF
TGTGCCAGCAGCTCGAGGAAGGGACCCATACACACAGATACGCAGTATTTT
>few|TRBJ2-3|TRBD2|TRBV2
CASTPRGADTQYF
TGTGCCAGCACCCCACGGGGGGCAGATACGCAGTATTTT
>NA|TRBJ1-3|NA|TRBV28
CASRHCLRGSVNTIYF
TGTGCCAGCAGGCATTGCCTTCGGGGCTCTGTAAACACCATATATTTT
>NA|TRBJ2-7|NA|TRBV10-3
CAISGGSYEQYF
TGTGCCATCAGTGGGGGTAGCTACGAGCAGTACTTC
>NA|TRBJ1-5|NA|TRBV19
CASTQWQGDQPQHF
TGTGCCAGTACCCAGTGGCAGGGTGATCAGCCCCAGCATTTT